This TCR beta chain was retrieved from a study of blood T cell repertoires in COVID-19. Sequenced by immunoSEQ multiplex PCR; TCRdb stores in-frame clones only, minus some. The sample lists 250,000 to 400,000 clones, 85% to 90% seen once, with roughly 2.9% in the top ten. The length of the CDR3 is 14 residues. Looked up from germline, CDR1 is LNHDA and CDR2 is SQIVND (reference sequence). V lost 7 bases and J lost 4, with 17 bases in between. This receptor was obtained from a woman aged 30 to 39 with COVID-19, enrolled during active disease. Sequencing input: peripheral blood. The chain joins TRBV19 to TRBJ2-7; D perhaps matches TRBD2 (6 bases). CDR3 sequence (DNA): TGTGCCAGTATGTCGATGACTAGGAATTACGAGCAGTACTTC. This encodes CASMSMTRNYEQYF.